These 15 T cell receptor beta chains came from one sample sequenced in a study of CD39 and CD103 CD8 tumor-infiltrating T cells. Clones were sequenced by immunoSEQ multiplex PCR, and TCRdb holds only the in-frame ones, with some missing. The table includes over 15,000 clones, about nine tenths detected once. Sequenced: CD8+ T cells sorted from blood. Described subset: total memory CD8 T cells (CD45RA-CCR7+/-) from blood or uninvolved lymph node. The receptors stem from a human donor with head and neck squamous cell carcinoma.

This clone was seen a handful of times. This rearrangement joins TRBV11-2 to TRBJ2-2; D is unresolved. CDR1 is SGHAT and CDR2 is FQNNGV in the germline V gene. V shed 2 bases and J shed 7 bases, with 5 bases lying between them. The CDR3 covers 12 residues. CDR3 in DNA: TGTGCCAGCAGCTTACTCGGCGGGGAGCTGTTTTTT. It translates to CASSLLGGELFF.

Written as DNA, the CDR3 is TGCGCCAGCAGCCAAGATAAGGGGTACACCGGGGAGCTGTTTTTT. Protein sequence: CASSQDKGYTGELFF. The V call is TRBV4-1, the J call TRBJ2-2; TRBD1 is a possible D gene (5 bases). Germline V CDR1 and CDR2: MGHRA, YSYEKL. Trimming removed 0 bases at V and 3 bases at J, with 8 bases between. The CDR3 is made up of 15 amino acids.

This sequence joins TRBV29-1 and TRBJ1-1; D is uncertain. CDR1 and CDR2 (germline): SQVTM, ANQGSEA. This CDR3 is built from 11 residues. The V end lost 4 bases, the J end lost 11 bases, and 14 bases lay between the germline ends. The DNA for the CDR3 is TGCAGCGTTGGACGGGGTTTGGGGGCTTTCTTT. Protein: CSVGRGLGAFF.

This chain connects TRBV5-1 to TRBJ2-3; possibly TRBD2 for D (5 bases). The CDR3 is made up of 15 amino acids. The V and J ends lost 0 bases and 0 bases respectively, with 8 bases between them. Germline V gene lookup returns CDR1 SGHRS and CDR2 YFSETQ. The CDR3 here is CASSLGLASTDTQYF. DNA for the CDR3: TGCGCCAGCAGCTTGGGGCTAGCCAGCACAGATACGCAGTATTTT.

The gene calls are TRBV10-3 and TRBJ1-6; D is possibly TRBD1 (6 bases). CDR1 and CDR2 (germline): ENHRY, SYGVKD. The CDR3 spans 14 residues. Trimming cost V 4 bases and J 9 bases, with 13 bases left between them. In nucleotides, the CDR3 is TGTGCCATCAGTGCGGGGGGGCAGGTTTCACCCCTCCACTTT. The encoded protein is CAISAGGQVSPLHF.

The V gene is TRBV4-1, the J gene TRBJ1-4; no clear D. The CDR3 is made up of 15 amino acids. Deletions cut 1 base from V and 0 bases from J, with 6 bases between. Germline V gene sequence: CDR1 MGHRA, CDR2 YSYEKL. This CDR3 reads CASSQGEATNEKLFF. The CDR3 DNA reads as TGCGCCAGCAGCCAAGGAGAAGCAACTAATGAAAAACTGTTTTTT.

The rearrangement links TRBV27 to TRBJ2-4; possibly TRBD1 or TRBD2 for D (5 bases each). This CDR3 has 15 amino acids. Trimming cost V 2 bases and J 7 bases, with 15 bases left between them. Per the germline V gene, CDR1 is MNHEY and CDR2 is SMNVEV (reference sequence). In DNA, the CDR3 is TGTGCCAGCAGTTTAGGGGCAGGGTGGGGGAACATTCAGTACTTC. Protein product: CASSLGAGWGNIQYF.

This chain connects TRBV2 to TRBJ2-3; 10 nucleotides match TRBD1. CDR1 is SNHLY and CDR2 is FYNNEI in the germline V gene. The CDR3 sequence is 20 residues long. With V trimmed by 10 bases and J by 2 bases, 24 bases remained unmatched. The DNA for the CDR3 is TGTGCCACCAATTTAGTAGTACCGTGGGCCGGGACAGGGGACACAGATACGCAGTATTTT. Protein: CATNLVVPWAGTGDTDTQYF.

The V call is TRBV9, the J call TRBJ2-3; a possible D gene is TRBD2 (5 bases). The CDR3 covers 16 residues. V was shortened by 1 base and J by 4 bases, with 16 bases between the two germline ends. CDR1 SGDLS and CDR2 YYNGEE come from the germline V gene. Written as DNA, the CDR3 is TGTGCCAGCAGCGTACGGGGTGGGATCGCCTCAGATACGCAGTATTTT. It is translated as CASSVRGGIASDTQYF.

V gene TRBV4-1 combines with J gene TRBJ2-3, with D unresolved. This CDR3 has 13 amino acids. V lost 4 bases, J lost 2 bases, and 7 bases lay in between. CDR1 and CDR2 from the germline V gene are MGHRA and YSYEKL. CDR3 loop: CASSPTVTDTQYF. The DNA for the CDR3 is TGCGCCAGCAGCCCGACTGTCACAGATACGCAGTATTTT.

The chain carries TRBV7-6 and TRBJ2-3; the D call may be TRBD1 or TRBD2 (5 bases each). Trimming stripped 2 bases from V and 2 bases from J, with 14 bases between. Germline CDR1 and CDR2: SGHVS and FNYEAQ. This CDR3 has 16 residues. In nucleotides, the CDR3 is TGTGCCAGCAGCTTAATTGGAAGTGGGACCACAGATACGCAGTATTTT. It encodes CASSLIGSGTTDTQYF.

This clone turned up a few times. This rearrangement joins TRBV6-6 to TRBJ2-7, with D hard to call. V lost 6 bases and J 4 bases, leaving 22 bases between the germline ends. The CDR3 contains 16 residues. Germline-derived CDR1 and CDR2 are MNHNY and SVGAGI (reference sequence). This chain's CDR3 is CASSPGFPHHPYEQYF. DNA for the CDR3: TGTGCCAGCAGCCCCGGGTTCCCACACCACCCTTACGAGCAGTACTTC.

The gene calls are TRBV7-9 and TRBJ2-2, with TRBD1 identical over 7 bases. J lost 7 bases, V lost 4 bases, and 9 bases had no gene match. CDR1 is SEHNR, CDR2 FQNEAQ, per germline (reference sequence). CDR3 size: 15 residues. CDR3 in DNA: TGTGCCAGCAGCTGGCCGGACAGGATGATCGGGGAGCTGTTTTTT. As protein: CASSWPDRMIGELFF.

The chain is built from TRBV5-5 and TRBJ2-7; D remains unclear. CDR1 and CDR2 from the germline V gene are SGHKS and YYEKEE (reference sequence). The ends were cut back, 1 base at V and 1 base at J, with 12 bases in the middle. The CDR3 consists of 15 residues. The CDR3 bases are TGTGCCAGCAGCTTGACGATTGTAGAATCCTACGAGCAGTACTTC. Encoded protein: CASSLTIVESYEQYF. Looking up the rest from reference TRBV5-5 and TRBJ2-7 gives the full variable domain: DAGVTQSPTHLIKTRGQQVTLRCSPISGHKSVSWYQQVLGQGPQFIFQYYEKEERGRGNFPDRFSARQFPNYSSELNVNALLLGDSALYLCASSLTIVESYEQYFGPGTRLTVT.

The chain couples TRBV4-1 to TRBJ2-7; tentatively, D is TRBD1 (5 bases). The germline V gene has CDR1 MGHRA and CDR2 YSYEKL. Trimming cost V 0 bases and J 3 bases, with 15 bases left between them. This CDR3 has 16 residues. The CDR3 region has the DNA TGCGCCAGCAGCCAAGAGTTCACAGGTCTTTTCTACGAGCAGTACTTC. Its translation is CASSQEFTGLFYEQYF.